The 31 T cell receptor beta chains below all came from one sample that was sequenced in a study of glioma-infiltrating T cells after dendritic cell vaccination. The repertoire was sequenced with immunoSEQ multiplex PCR; TCRdb's copy has only in-frame clones and lacks some. The sample includes fewer than 85,000 clones, approximately 80% seen only once; the top ten take around 2.3%. The sample here was blood, taken before dendritic cell vaccination. These receptors were taken from a human donor with glioblastoma.

V usage is TRBV5-6 and J usage is TRBJ2-1; 7 bases match TRBD2. Trimming cost V 1 base and J 4 bases; bases outside gene matches: 5. The CDR3 extends over 15 amino acids. Germline V gives CDR1 SGHDT, CDR2 YYEEEE. In nucleotides, the CDR3 is TGTGCCAGCAGCTTGCTGAGCGGGGAGTACAATGAGCAGTTCTTC. It specifies CASSLLSGEYNEQFF.

The chain joins TRBV10-1 to TRBJ2-1; 10 bases map to TRBD1. V lost 8 bases to trimming and J lost 2 bases; unmatched junction nucleotides: 3. CDR1 and CDR2 (germline): WNHNN, SYGVQD (reference sequence). The CDR3 totals 14 residues. The CDR3 loop reads CASGDRGPYNEQFF. DNA of the CDR3: TGCGCCAGCGGAGACAGGGGGCCCTACAATGAGCAGTTCTTC.

J is TRBJ1-4 and V is TRBV18, with D hard to call. The CDR3 extends over 14 amino acids. Looked up from germline, CDR1 is KGHSH and CDR2 is LQKENI. V was clipped by 2 bases and J by 12 bases, with 16 bases between them. The DNA of the CDR3 is TGTGCCAGCTCACCAAGGACGGACCAAGCGGAACTGTTTTTT. Its translation is CASSPRTDQAELFF.

This clone occurred a few times. This sequence joins TRBV6-5 and TRBJ2-1; D uncertain. Per the germline V gene, CDR1 is MNHEY and CDR2 is SVGAGI. Trimming pared 8 bases from V and 4 bases from J, leaving 9 bases between. The CDR3 runs 12 residues. The CDR3 reads CASHGRYNEQFF. The CDR3 bases are TGTGCCAGCCACGGCAGGTACAATGAGCAGTTCTTC.

The gene calls are TRBV7-3 and TRBJ1-3; weak D call: TRBD1 (5 bases). CDR1 and CDR2 (germline): SGHTA, FQGTGA. The CDR3 runs to 17 residues. V lost 5 bases and J lost 2, with 19 bases in between. CDR3 nucleotides: TGTGCCAGCAGCCCATTGGGGCAGGGTGTGACTGGAAACACCATATATTTT. Its translation: CASSPLGQGVTGNTIYF.

V gene TRBV25-1 combines with J gene TRBJ2-1; 9 nucleotides agree with TRBD1. This CDR3 contains 16 residues. The ends lost 3 bases at V and 4 bases at J; junction bases unmatched: 7. CDR1 and CDR2 from the germline V gene are MGHDK and SYGVNS. The CDR3 DNA sequence: TGTGCCAGCAGTGAGGCTGGGACAGGGACTTACAATGAGCAGTTCTTC. Translating gives CASSEAGTGTYNEQFF.

This chain connects TRBV7-7 to TRBJ2-2; tentatively, D is TRBD2 (6 bases). The V end was cut by 3 bases, the J end by 1 base, with 12 bases between. The CDR3 is made up of 16 amino acids. In germline, CDR1 is SSHAT, CDR2 FNYEAQ (reference sequence). CDR3 in amino acids: CASSFGMGGNTGELFF. DNA of the CDR3: TGTGCCAGCAGCTTTGGTATGGGGGGGAACACCGGGGAGCTGTTTTTT.

V and J are TRBV11-2 and TRBJ1-5; a weak D match, TRBD1 (5 bases). The CDR3 is made up of 13 amino acids. The V and J ends lost 5 bases and 3 bases respectively, with 8 bases between them. The germline V gene has CDR1 SGHAT and CDR2 FQNNGV. In DNA form, the CDR3 reads TGTGCCAGCAGCCAGGGTCTCAATCAGCCCCAGCATTTT. This codes for CASSQGLNQPQHF.

CDR3 sequence: CASSERQGYEQYF. CDR3 sequence (DNA): TGTGCCAGCAGTGAAAGACAGGGGTACGAGCAGTACTTC. The chain has TRBV2 and TRBJ2-7, with 8 bases identical to TRBD1. CDR3 length equals 13 residues. J gave up 4 bases and V 2 bases, and 1 base lay outside the gene matches. Per germline, CDR1 SNHLY and CDR2 FYNNEI.

The chain combines TRBV15 with TRBJ2-7; 7 bases are shared with TRBD1. Germline CDR1 is LNHNV and CDR2 is YYDKDF (reference sequence). The J segment lost 2 bases and the V segment lost 5 bases, leaving 6 bases of the junction unmatched. The CDR3 length is 14 residues. The CDR3 here is CATSGRDRPYEQYF. The CDR3 DNA sequence: TGTGCCACCAGCGGCAGGGACAGACCCTACGAGCAGTACTTC.

This rearrangement joins TRBV5-1 to TRBJ2-2, with 7 bases fitting TRBD1. The CDR3 has 14 residues. Germline V gives CDR1 SGHRS, CDR2 YFSETQ. J lost 3 bases, V lost 8 bases, and 7 bases had no gene match. The CDR3 sequence: CASRNQGDTGELFF. The CDR3 DNA reads as TGCGCCAGTCGGAACCAGGGGGACACCGGGGAGCTGTTTTTT. Full variable domain (outside the CDR3, taken from reference TRBV5-1 and TRBJ2-2): KAGVTQTPRYLIKTRGQQVTLSCSPISGHRSVSWYQQTPGQGLQFLFEYFSETQRNKGNFPGRFSGRQFSNSRSEMNVSTLELGDSALYLCASRNQGDTGELFFGEGSRLTVL.

The chain is built from TRBV14 and TRBJ2-2, with 9 bases that match TRBD1. Unmatched junction bases numbered 8, after V lost 2 bases and J lost 4 bases. This CDR3 region has 17 residues. Germline lookup yields CDR1 SGHDN and CDR2 FVKESK. Written as DNA, the CDR3 is TGTGCCAGCAGCCAAATCACAGGGGGCGCCGGCACCGGGGAGCTGTTTTTT. As protein: CASSQITGGAGTGELFF.

This clone is classed as medium-sized. This chain connects TRBV19 to TRBJ1-2; D might be TRBD1 (6 bases). From germline, CDR1 is LNHDA and CDR2 SQIVND (reference sequence). The CDR3 consists of 13 residues. V lost 7 bases and J lost 9, with 18 bases in between. The CDR3: CASKIWAGESYTF. The CDR3 DNA is TGTGCCAGTAAAATCTGGGCAGGGGAGAGCTACACCTTC.

CDR3 DNA sequence: TGCGCCAGCAGGGAAACAGGGGGCGCCGGTGGCTACACCTTC. It encodes CASRETGGAGGYTF. The chain carries TRBV5-1 and TRBJ1-2; 9 nucleotides line up with TRBD1. Unmatched junction bases numbered 9, after V lost 5 bases and J lost 7 bases. Germline CDR1 and CDR2: SGHRS and YFSETQ. This CDR3 is built from 14 residues. The full variable domain, with the rest looked up from reference TRBV5-1 and TRBJ1-2, is KAGVTQTPRYLIKTRGQQVTLSCSPISGHRSVSWYQQTPGQGLQFLFEYFSETQRNKGNFPGRFSGRQFSNSRSEMNVSTLELGDSALYLCASRETGGAGGYTFGSGTRLTVV.

This clone appeared once. The CDR3 DNA follows: TGCGCCAGCAGCTTGGACAACCCGAACACCGGGGAGCTGTTTTTT. It codes for CASSLDNPNTGELFF. The genes are TRBV5-1 and TRBJ2-2; D gene ambiguous. The germline V and J ends were trimmed by 0 bases and 0 bases, with 6 bases remaining between them. Germline V lookup: CDR1 SGHRS, CDR2 YFSETQ. The CDR3 runs 15 residues. Variable domain in full (rest from reference TRBV5-1 and TRBJ2-2): KAGVTQTPRYLIKTRGQQVTLSCSPISGHRSVSWYQQTPGQGLQFLFEYFSETQRNKGNFPGRFSGRQFSNSRSEMNVSTLELGDSALYLCASSLDNPNTGELFFGEGSRLTVL.

The chain has TRBV6-5 and TRBJ1-5, with 10 bases lining up with TRBD1. V gave up 4 bases and J gave up 6 bases; unmatched junction bases: 9. The CDR3 spans 16 residues. CDR1 is MNHEY, CDR2 SVGAGI, per germline. Written as DNA, the CDR3 is TGTGCCAGCAGTTTTATTAGGGACAGGGGTATTCAGCCCCAGCATTTT. This gives the protein CASSFIRDRGIQPQHF.

This chain uses TRBV6-1 with TRBJ2-2; D is perhaps TRBD2 (6 bases). The CDR3 runs to 15 residues. CDR1 is MNHNS, CDR2 SASEGT, per germline. With 2 bases removed from V and 8 bases from J, the gap between germline ends came to 15 bases. The DNA of the CDR3 is TGTGCCAGCAGTGAACCGACTAGTGGTTTAGGGGAGCTGTTTTTT. Translating gives CASSEPTSGLGELFF.

The V gene is TRBV10-1, the J gene TRBJ2-7; 10 bases fit TRBD1. The CDR3 length is 15 residues. V gave up 3 bases and J gave up 3 bases; unmatched junction bases: 5. Germline V gene data show CDR1 as WNHNN and CDR2 as SYGVQD (reference sequence). The CDR3 coding sequence is TGCGCCAGCAGTGACCGGGACAGGGGCTTCTACGAGCAGTACGTC. This gives the protein CASSDRDRGFYEQYV.

The rearrangement joins TRBV5-5 to TRBJ1-1; no reliable D call. CDR3 size: 13 residues. CDR1 SGHKS and CDR2 YYEKEE come from the germline V gene (reference sequence). The germline V and J ends were trimmed by 3 bases and 1 base, with 7 bases remaining between them. The CDR3 nucleotides are TGTGCCAGCAGCTGGAGGGAGAACACTGAAGCTTTCTTT. Amino acids: CASSWRENTEAFF.

This clone was seen a handful of times. The genes are TRBV2 and TRBJ1-6; TRBD1 matches 9 bases. V lost 5 bases and J lost 10; bases outside the gene matches: 9. Germline V gene lookup returns CDR1 SNHLY and CDR2 FYNNEI. The CDR3 spans 15 residues. The CDR3 DNA reads as TGTGCCAGCAGTCCCGGGACAGGGTCGTACTCACCCCTCCACTTT. This encodes CASSPGTGSYSPLHF.

The V call is TRBV6-1, the J call TRBJ2-1, with TRBD2 as a possible D gene (6 bases). Germline values: CDR1 MNHNS, CDR2 SASEGT. V lost 2 bases and J lost 0, with 14 bases in between. There are 17 residues in the CDR3. For the CDR3, the DNA is TGTGCCAGCAGTGAATATTCGCTAGCGAGCTCCTACAATGAGCAGTTCTTC. Translating gives CASSEYSLASSYNEQFF.

The chain employs TRBV15 and TRBJ2-1; 9 bases are shared with TRBD2. Germline CDR1 LNHNV, CDR2 YYDKDF (reference sequence). V lost 1 base, J lost 4 bases, and 2 bases stayed unmatched. There are 15 residues in the CDR3. The CDR3 nucleotides read TGTGCCACCAGCAGAGGGCGGGAGGGATACAATGAGCAGTTCTTC. It specifies CATSRGREGYNEQFF.

The chain links TRBV6-5 to TRBJ2-1; 12 bases align to TRBD1. Germline V gene lookup returns CDR1 MNHEY and CDR2 SVGAGI. The junction had 9 bases not matched to a gene; V was cut back by 6 bases and J by 12 bases. The CDR3 is 14 residues long. The CDR3 DNA follows: TGTGCCAGCAGGGGGGACAGGGGGCAGGAATCGCAGTTCTTC. Translated, it gives CASRGDRGQESQFF.

The V gene is TRBV21-1, the J gene TRBJ2-7; the table's D gene call, TRBD1, was not cross checked with the DNA. TRBV21-1 constitutes a pseudogene. There are 17 residues in the CDR3. CDR3 DNA: TGTGCCAGCGGAGTCGGGCAGGGGTTAAGCGGCACCTACGAGCAGTACGTC. Residues: CASGVGQGLSGTYEQYV.

The chain recombines TRBV2 with TRBJ1-2, with 8 positions matching TRBD1. The CDR3 has 12 residues. After removal of 8 bases from V and 4 bases from J, the junction contained 3 bases not matched to a gene. Per the germline V gene, CDR1 is SNHLY and CDR2 is FYNNEI. CDR3 residues: CASLQGVYGYTF. The CDR3 region has the DNA TGTGCCAGCCTACAGGGGGTCTATGGCTACACCTTC.

The gene calls are TRBV7-3 and TRBJ2-3; TRBD2 matches 10 bases. V was clipped by 5 bases and J by 2 bases; unmatched bases: 4. This CDR3 is built from 15 residues. Germline assignment: CDR1 SGHTA and CDR2 FQGTGA. The CDR3 nucleotides are TGTGCCAGCAGCCCTAGCGGGAGATCCACAGATACGCAGTATTTT. Residues: CASSPSGRSTDTQYF.

The rearrangement joins TRBV28 to TRBJ2-1; 8 bases agree with TRBD2. The CDR3 contains 14 residues. Unmatched junction bases numbered 9, after V lost 7 bases and J lost 7 bases. The germline V gene has CDR1 MDHEN and CDR2 SYDVKM. CDR3: CASTRAGDGNEQFF. CDR3 coding DNA: TGTGCCAGCACTAGAGCGGGAGATGGAAATGAGCAGTTCTTC.

The V and J genes are TRBV5-1 and TRBJ2-7; D assignment may be TRBD1 or TRBD2 (5 bases each). Trimming took 0 bases from V and 8 from J, leaving 15 bases between them. The germline V gene encodes CDR1 SGHRS and CDR2 YFSETQ. The CDR3 runs to 14 residues. The CDR3 region is CASSLEVGLGQQYV. The CDR3 bases are TGCGCCAGCAGCTTGGAAGTGGGGTTGGGACAGCAGTACGTC.

The CDR3 bases are TGTGCCAGTAGTGGAATACCGACACTGGGCCTGAACACTGAAGCTTTCTTT. Translated, it gives CASSGIPTLGLNTEAFF. The rearrangement links TRBV19 to TRBJ1-1, with unresolved D. CDR3 length: 17 residues. Looked up from germline, CDR1 is LNHDA and CDR2 is SQIVND (reference sequence). Trimming shortened V by 5 bases and J by 0 bases, and 19 bases separated the two germline ends.

Only a few counts were recorded for this clone. The chain is built from TRBV10-3 and TRBJ1-2; 7 bases match TRBD1. The CDR3 is made up of 14 amino acids. J lost 6 bases, V lost 2 bases, and 6 bases had no gene match. Germline V lookup: CDR1 ENHRY, CDR2 SYGVKD. The CDR3 spells CAISENRGKDGYTF. The DNA of the CDR3 is TGTGCCATCAGTGAGAACAGGGGTAAAGATGGCTACACCTTC.

CDR3 region: CASTGQGAPLRQFF. The CDR3 DNA sequence: TGTGCCAGCACGGGGCAGGGGGCTCCCTTACGACAGTTCTTC. V is TRBV9 and J is TRBJ2-1, with 8 bases lining up with TRBD1. J gave up 13 bases and V 6 bases, and 15 bases lay outside the gene matches. Germline assignment: CDR1 SGDLS and CDR2 YYNGEE. The CDR3 spans 14 residues. Combining the CDR3 with reference TRBV9 and TRBJ2-1 gives the whole variable domain DSGVTQTPKHLITATGQRVTLRCSPRSGDLSVYWYQQSLDQGLQFLIQYYNGEERAKGNILERFSAQQFPDLHSELNLSSLELGDSALYFCASTGQGAPLRQFFGPGTRLTVL.